The T cell receptor beta chain described here comes from a study of T-cell reconstitution after alpha-beta-depleted transplantation in children. This clonotype has ten or more counts. Its antigen is unknown. Preparation of the TCRbeta library involved a method that used unique molecular identifiers. TCRdb called the PCR reads again in MiXCR, with one record for every CDR3 protein. The data show nearly 9,500 distinct CDR3 sequences, approximately 13% seen once. Notes on the study in general: The study reportedly traced alpha-beta T cells about two months after transplant to several hundred expanded graft clones. T-cell counts and diversity were attributed mostly to newly produced T cells one year after transplant. Diversity of TCRbeta at day 60 was high in some patients, arising from surviving recipient T cells and thymic progenitors.

Trimming took off 2 bases at V and 6 bases at J, with 8 bases between the two ends. The germline gives CDR1 MGHDK, CDR2 SYGVNS. The CDR3 contains 12 residues. The sequences come from PBMCs, mostly from graft donor cells, collected 60 days after TCRalphabeta/CD19-depleted stem cell transplant. This clonotype was obtained from a male patient between 10 and 17 years old who had a stem cell transplant for acute lymphoblastic leukemia, so the T cells may come from the graft donor. The chain recombines TRBV25-1 with TRBJ2-7; D call uncertain. The CDR3 sequence: CASSEHPGEQYF. The CDR3 coding sequence is TGTGCCAGCAGTGAACACCCCGGCGAGCAGTACTTC.